These T cell receptor beta chains were read from a single sample in a study of shared clonotypes between healthy human individuals. Generated by immunoSEQ multiplex PCR, the TCRdb table keeps only in-frame clones and is missing some. The sample has approximately 470,000 clones; approximately 78% are singletons. The sequenced sample consisted of PBMCs. The receptors were sampled from a woman aged 40-49 years in good health. Some clones in this sample may be carry-over from other donors' samples. Each CDR3 is given with its conserved first and last residue. D genes are given only for firm matches. The size field is filled for only some rows; it gives once, few, many or a size class.

- - TRBJ2-1 TRBV19 TGTGCCAGTAGTATGGCCGGGACAAGGGACAATGAGCAGTTCTTC CASSMAGTRDNEQFF
- - TRBJ1-3 TRBV5-3 TGTGCCAGAAGTCCCGACTACCCCCTCTCTGGAAACACCATATATTTT CARSPDYPLSGNTIYF
- - TRBJ2-2 TRBV5-1 TGCGCCAGCAGCTTGGCGGCCGCGTCCGGGGAGCTGTTTTTT CASSLAAASGELFF
- - TRBJ2-6 TRBV15 TGTGCCACCAGCAGGAGGGGCGCAGTGGCCGGGGCCAACGTCCTGACTTTC CATSRRGAVAGANVLTF
- - TRBJ2-1 TRBV7-2 TGTGCCAGCAGCGTGATAAGCTCCTACAATGAGCAGTTCTTC CASSVISSYNEQFF
- - TRBJ1-5 TRBV28 TGTGCCAGCAGTCGGGGGGGGTATCAGCCCCAGCATTTT CASSRGGYQPQHF
TRBD2 - TRBJ2-5 TRBV10-2 TGCGCCAGCACCGGACTAGCGGGAGGAGAGACCCAGTACTTC CASTGLAGGETQYF
TRBD2 - TRBJ2-7 TRBV2 TGTGCCAGCAGCCGTAGCGGGACTTCCTACGAGCAGTACTTC CASSRSGTSYEQYF
TRBD2 - TRBJ2-7 TRBV14 TGTGCCAGCAACTCAGCGGGATCTTTCTACGAGCAGTACTTC CASNSAGSFYEQYF
- - TRBJ1-5 TRBV28 TGTGCCAGCAGTTTACAGATGAGGGGCAATCAGCCCCAGCATTTT CASSLQMRGNQPQHF
- once TRBJ2-1 TRBV7-3 TGTGCCAGCAGCTTAACGCCCAACAATGAGCAGTTCTTC CASSLTPNNEQFF
- - TRBJ1-2 TRBV28 TGTGCCAGCAGGCCCAATAGCTATGGCTACACCTTC CASRPNSYGYTF
- - TRBJ2-3 TRBV6-5 TGTGCCAGCAGTTACTCGATGTGGGTAGATACGCAGTATTTT CASSYSMWVDTQYF
- - TRBJ2-1 TRBV9 TGTGCCAGCAGCGTAGTCCCCCATGAGCAGTTCTTC CASSVVPHEQFF
- - TRBJ1-5 TRBV7-2 TGTGCCAGCAGCCGAAGGCCTTCGGGTCAGCCCCAGCATTTT CASSRRPSGQPQHF
- - TRBJ2-7 TRBV7-9 TGTGCCAGCAGCCGATCTAGACAAAGCTCCTACGAGCAGTACTTC CASSRSRQSSYEQYF
TRBD2 - TRBJ2-1 TRBV5-1 TGCGCCAGCAGCTTGGCCGTACTAGCGGCAAATGAGCAGTTCTTC CASSLAVLAANEQFF
- many TRBJ2-7 TRBV12-2 TGTGCAAGTCGCTCCGCCAGGGTGGGGGACAGGGGTAACTACGAGCAGTACTTC CASRSARVGDRGNYEQYF
- - TRBJ1-2 TRBV7-2 TGTGCCAGCAGCTTAGCGCTAAAAGGGGGGGTCTATGGCTACACCTTC CASSLALKGGVYGYTF
- few TRBJ1-2 TRBV6-5 TGTGCCAGTAGCGTTCGTGGGGGCTATGGCTACACCTTC CASSVRGGYGYTF
- - TRBJ2-4 TRBV4-1 TGCGCCAGCAGCCATGTGCCGGGGCGGGCAGCCAAAAACATTCAGTACTTC CASSHVPGRAAKNIQYF
TRBD1 - TRBJ2-6 TRBV27 TGTGCCAGCAGTTTGAGGACAGGGGGAATTGCTGGGGCCAACGTCCTGACTTTC CASSLRTGGIAGANVLTF
- few TRBJ1-5 TRBV2 TGTGCCAGCAGTATGTGGACAGACCTCAATCAGCCCCAGCATTTT CASSMWTDLNQPQHF
- - TRBJ1-5 TRBV6-1 TGTGCCAGCAGTGAATATGGGAATCAGCCCCAGCATTTT CASSEYGNQPQHF
- - TRBJ2-1 TRBV6-1 TGTGCCAGCAGTGAAGGGCGGGGCAGGGGTTCCTACAATGAGCAGTTCTTC CASSEGRGRGSYNEQFF
- - TRBJ2-1 TRBV5-1 TGCGCCAGCAGCTTTGTACACAATGAGCAGTTCTTC CASSFVHNEQFF
- - TRBJ2-1 TRBV7-9 TGTGCCAGCAGCCCGGGTGGTGCTAGGCAGTTCTTC CASSPGGARQFF
- - TRBJ2-7 TRBV27 TGTGCCAGCTCTTTGGCGGGAAGGCCCCGCTACGAGCAGTACTTC CASSLAGRPRYEQYF
TRBD2 - TRBJ2-3 TRBV9 TGTGCCAGCAGCGTAGTGGGGGGGTTAGCGGGAGCGGCAGATACGCAGTATTTT CASSVVGGLAGAADTQYF
- - TRBJ1-6 TRBV11-2 TGTGCCAGCAGCTTATCCGAAAACTATAATTCACCCCTCCACTTT CASSLSENYNSPLHF